The 28 T cell receptor beta chains in this list originate from one sample, sequenced in a study of T cells in Graves' hyperthyroidism and ophthalmopathy. Using RNA transcripts as the source, TCR beta CDR3 regions were amplified. HTBI primers were used for first-round RT-PCR of the TCR CDR3. Via MiXCR, TCRdb re-called the multiplex PCR reads, giving one row per CDR3 protein. The sample holds around 290,000 distinct CDR3 sequences; 15% to 20% are singletons and the top ten take approximately 60%. The sample taken for sequencing was blood. Receptor source: a woman in her sixties or seventies with Graves' ophthalmopathy.

This clonotype was seen a handful of times. This rearrangement joins TRBV6-6 to TRBJ1-2, with D maybe TRBD1 (5 bases). The V gene's germline CDR1 is MNHNY and CDR2 SVGAGI (reference sequence). The CDR3 contains 13 residues. Trimming took 4 bases from V and 4 from J, leaving 10 bases between them. The CDR3 is CASSFQGSYGYTF. CDR3 nucleotides: TGTGCCAGCAGTTTTCAGGGCAGCTATGGCTACACCTTC.

J is TRBJ1-2 and V is TRBV14, with D possibly TRBD1 on 5 matching bases. CDR3 length equals 18 residues. V lost 4 bases and J lost 3, with 24 bases in between. Per germline, CDR1 SGHDN and CDR2 FVKESK. CDR3 DNA: TGTGCCAGCAGCCCCGGAACCCACGTAGGGGCACAGTACTATGGCTACACCTTC. The encoded protein is CASSPGTHVGAQYYGYTF. The full variable domain, completed using reference TRBV14 and TRBJ1-2, is EAGVTQFPSHSVIEKGQTVTLRCDPISGHDNLYWYRRVMGKEIKFLLHFVKESKQDESGMPNNRFLAERTGGTYSTLKVQPAELEDSGVYFCASSPGTHVGAQYYGYTFGSGTRLTVV.

In its sample, this clonotype was seen many times. The rearrangement joins TRBV6-5 to TRBJ2-3, with D unclear. The CDR3 extends over 14 amino acids. The germline V gene encodes CDR1 MNHEY and CDR2 SVGAGI. Trimming pared 1 base from V and 2 bases from J, leaving 7 bases between. CDR3 nucleotides: TGTGCCAGCAGTTACTATCGGATCACAGATACGCAGTATTTT. It yields the protein CASSYYRITDTQYF.

CDR3 bases: TGTGCCAGCAGTGAGACAGGGGTCGGCTACACCTTC. Protein product: CASSETGVGYTF. The rearrangement joins TRBV6-1 to TRBJ1-2, with TRBD1 identical over 8 bases. The CDR3 is made up of 12 amino acids. Germline V gives CDR1 MNHNS, CDR2 SASEGT. With V trimmed by 3 bases and J by 8 bases, 2 bases remained unmatched.

Ten or more counts support this clonotype. This rearrangement joins TRBV6-2 or TRBV6-3 to TRBJ2-5; D is perhaps TRBD2 (6 bases). The CDR3 runs to 15 residues. Trimming took off 4 bases at V and 2 bases at J, with 14 bases between the two ends. Germline V gene lookup returns CDR1 MNHEY and CDR2 SVGEGT. The CDR3 region has the DNA TGTGCCAGCAGTTCCCGCTGGGCGGGGCAAGAGACCCAGTACTTC. Protein sequence: CASSSRWAGQETQYF.

This clonotype was seen repeatedly, ten times or more. The J gene is TRBJ2-1, the V gene TRBV11-2; perhaps D is TRBD1 or TRBD2 (5 bases each). Between the trimmed V and J ends, which lost 5 bases and 4 bases, there was a span of 15 bases. CDR3 length: 15 amino acids. The germline V gene has CDR1 SGHAT and CDR2 FQNNGV. The CDR3 nucleotides are TGTGCCAGCAGCATGGGGGTCCTTAGATACAATGAGCAGTTCTTC. Residues: CASSMGVLRYNEQFF.

This clonotype has a single count. The genes are TRBV28 and TRBJ1-1; 9 bases are a match to TRBD1. With V trimmed by 6 bases and J by 2 bases, 4 bases remained unmatched. The CDR3 loop spans 14 amino acids. Germline V gene data show CDR1 as MDHEN and CDR2 as SYDVKM. CDR3 in amino acids: CASSATGGNTEAFF. The CDR3, as DNA: TGTGCCAGCAGCGCTACAGGGGGCAACACTGAAGCTTTCTTT. Supplemented by reference TRBV28 and TRBJ1-1, the full variable domain reads DVKVTQSSRYLVKRTGEKVFLECVQDMDHENMFWYRQDPGLGLRLIYFSYDVKMKEKGDIPEGYSVSREKKERFSLILESASTNQTSMYLCASSATGGNTEAFFGQGTRLTVV.

This clonotype showed up just a few times. J is TRBJ1-4 and V is TRBV5-5, with D possibly TRBD1 on 5 matching bases. CDR3 length: 14 residues. CDR1 SGHKS and CDR2 YYEKEE come from the germline V gene (reference sequence). Deletions cut 0 bases from V and 5 bases from J, with 8 bases between. CDR3 coding DNA: TGTGCCAGCAGCTTGGGGGCAGGGAATGAAAAACTGTTTTTT. It specifies CASSLGAGNEKLFF.

This clonotype was seen many times. V gene TRBV18 combines with J gene TRBJ1-5, with TRBD1 matching over 8 bases. CDR3 length: 14 residues. Germline assignment: CDR1 KGHSH and CDR2 LQKENI. The J segment lost 3 bases and the V segment lost 3 bases, leaving 1 base of the junction unmatched. Here the CDR3 reads CASSPDRANQPQHF. As DNA, the CDR3 is TGTGCCAGCTCACCGGACAGGGCCAATCAGCCCCAGCATTTT.

In this sample, this clonotype turned up many times. The V gene is TRBV6-5, the J gene TRBJ1-2, with D possibly TRBD1 on 5 matching bases. V was shortened by 0 bases and J by 2 bases, with 10 bases between the two germline ends. CDR1 is MNHEY, CDR2 SVGAGI, per germline. CDR3 length equals 15 residues. CDR3 DNA sequence: TGTGCCAGCAGTTACTCCGGGACTCAAAACTATGGCTACACCTTC. This gives the protein CASSYSGTQNYGYTF.

This clonotype was recorded at least ten times. The chain carries TRBV5-8 and TRBJ1-5, with D hard to call. V was clipped by 0 bases and J by 5 bases, with 12 bases between them. Germline assignment: CDR1 SGHTS and CDR2 YDEGEE. The CDR3 extends over 15 amino acids. CDR3 coding DNA: TGTGCCAGCAGCTTGGCCGTAAGGGATGATCAGCCCCAGCATTTT. Protein: CASSLAVRDDQPQHF.

This clonotype appeared a single time. A much larger clone lies one base from this, so it may be a read error. The chain carries TRBV4-3 and TRBJ2-7; the match to TRBD1 covers 9 bases. Germline V gene lookup returns CDR1 LGHNA and CDR2 YSLEER. Unmatched junction bases numbered 9, after V lost 4 bases and J lost 5 bases. This CDR3 is built from 15 residues. The CDR3 DNA follows: TGCGCCAGCAGCCTAGCGAGGGACAGGGCAGACGAGCAGTACTTC. Protein: CASSLARDRADEQYF.

Many counts were recorded for this clonotype. The rearrangement uses TRBV28 and TRBJ2-1; 11 nucleotides agree with TRBD1. The V gene end was trimmed by 7 bases and the J gene end by 7 bases; junction bases not matched to a gene: 12. The CDR3 totals 16 residues. Germline V CDR1 and CDR2: MDHEN, SYDVKM. The CDR3 nucleotides are TGTGCCAGCACTGTGGCCGGGACAGGGGGGTCGAATGAGCAGTTCTTC. Translation: CASTVAGTGGSNEQFF. Based on the CDR3 plus reference TRBV28 and TRBJ2-1, the full variable domain is DVKVTQSSRYLVKRTGEKVFLECVQDMDHENMFWYRQDPGLGLRLIYFSYDVKMKEKGDIPEGYSVSREKKERFSLILESASTNQTSMYLCASTVAGTGGSNEQFFGPGTRLTVL.

The rearrangement uses TRBV29-1 and TRBJ2-7; D may be TRBD1 or TRBD2 (5 bases each). Trimming pared 4 bases from V and 3 bases from J, leaving 13 bases between. Germline V gene sequence: CDR1 SQVTM, CDR2 ANQGSEA. This CDR3 has 13 amino acids. CDR3 DNA sequence: TGCAGCGTTGCCCGGGGACCGAACTACGAGCAGTACTTC. This sequence encodes CSVARGPNYEQYF.

This clonotype was observed a handful of times. CDR3 sequence (DNA): TGTGCCAGCAGCTTCCACCGGGACAGGGGGCCTTCAGGGTGGGGAAACACCATATATTTT. Its protein product is CASSFHRDRGPSGWGNTIYF. V is TRBV7-8 and J is TRBJ1-3; 12 bases line up with TRBD1. The germline V gene encodes CDR1 SGHVS and CDR2 FQNEAQ. Unmatched junction bases numbered 16, after V lost 3 bases and J lost 4 bases. CDR3 length: 20 amino acids.

In the case of this clonotype: The conserved closing phenylalanine or tryptophan is absent in this CDR3, likely reflecting a read error. The rearrangement joins TRBV2 to TRBJ1-2, with a tentative D call TRBD1 (5 bases). Germline CDR1 reads SNHLY; CDR2 reads FYNNEI. Trimming shortened V by 2 bases and J by 7 bases, and 14 bases separated the two germline ends. This CDR3 has 14 residues. This chain's CDR3 is CASSELVPGTGYTL. In nucleotides, the CDR3 is TGTGCCAGCAGTGAACTAGTTCCCGGGACTGGCTACACCCTC.

This clonotype was observed a few times. The chain recombines TRBV7-9 with TRBJ1-2, with a tentative D call TRBD1 (6 bases). The ends were cut back, 1 base at V and 0 bases at J, with 12 bases in the middle. The CDR3 covers 16 residues. The germline gives CDR1 SEHNR, CDR2 FQNEAQ (reference sequence). The CDR3 coding sequence is TGTGCCAGCAGCTTAGACAGGGAAACTGCTAACTATGGCTACACCTTC. Its translation: CASSLDRETANYGYTF.

This clonotype was seen more than once but under ten times. This chain joins TRBV4-3 and TRBJ2-2; the D is unclear. Germline V CDR1 and CDR2: LGHNA, YSLEER. The CDR3 sequence is 14 residues long. Deletions cut 0 bases from V and 6 bases from J, with 8 bases between. The CDR3 region is CASSQDGRAGELFF. The DNA of the CDR3 is TGCGCCAGCAGCCAAGATGGCAGAGCCGGGGAGCTGTTTTTT.

In the case of this clonotype: This may stem from a read error, because a much larger clone lies one nucleotide away. V and J are TRBV7-2 and TRBJ2-7; 8 bases are a match to TRBD1. The CDR3 is 15 amino acids. V trimming: 3 bases; J trimming: 4 bases; junction bases outside the gene matches: 8. Germline CDR1 SGHTA, CDR2 FQGNSA. CDR3 DNA: TGTGCCAGCAGCTTTGGGGCAGGGGGCTCTTACGAGCAGTACTTC. Its translation is CASSFGAGGSYEQYF. The whole variable domain, remainder taken from reference TRBV7-2 and TRBJ2-7, is GAGVSQSPSNKVTEKGKDVELRCDPISGHTALYWYRQSLGQGLEFLIYFQGNSAPDKSGLPSDRFSAERTGGSVSTLTIQRTQQEDSAVYLCASSFGAGGSYEQYFGPGTRLTVT.

V gene TRBV15 combines with J gene TRBJ2-3; tentative D call: TRBD1 (7 bases). Germline-derived CDR1 and CDR2 are LNHNV and YYDKDF (reference sequence). The CDR3 has 14 residues. Trimming stripped 5 bases from V and 2 bases from J, with 11 bases between. CDR3 nucleotides: TGTGCCACCAGCGGGGGGACAGACACAGATACGCAGTATTTT. As protein: CATSGGTDTDTQYF.

The CDR3 here is CASSPSGSGFYNEQFF. CDR3 in DNA: TGTGCCAGCAGCCCTAGCGGGAGTGGATTCTACAATGAGCAGTTCTTC. The chain joins TRBV7-9 to TRBJ2-1; 10 bases align to TRBD2. The CDR3 extends over 16 amino acids. Germline lookup yields CDR1 SEHNR and CDR2 FQNEAQ (reference sequence). V lost 5 bases, J lost 3 bases, and 7 bases stayed unmatched. The full variable domain, in which reference TRBV7-9 and TRBJ2-1 provide the parts outside the CDR3, is DTGVSQNPRHKITKRGQNVTFRCDPISEHNRLYWYRQTLGQGPEFLTYFQNEAQLEKSRLLSDRFSAERPKGSFSTLEIQRTEQGDSAMYLCASSPSGSGFYNEQFFGPGTRLTVL.

V is TRBV5-1 and J is TRBJ1-3, with TRBD1 identical over 7 bases. The CDR3 totals 15 residues. V trimming: 8 bases; J trimming: 0 bases; junction bases outside the gene matches: 8. Germline CDR1 reads SGHRS; CDR2 reads YFSETQ. The CDR3 here is CARTEGAFSGNTIYF. The CDR3 DNA reads TGCGCCAGGACGGAGGGGGCCTTCTCTGGAAACACCATATATTTT.

This clonotype was counted ten times or more. The chain uses TRBV5-1 and TRBJ1-1; D is uncertain. The CDR3 loop spans 14 amino acids. Trimming shortened V by 5 bases and J by 4 bases, and 15 bases separated the two germline ends. The germline V gene has CDR1 SGHRS and CDR2 YFSETQ. The CDR3 spells CASRSNSPSTEAFF. In nucleotides, the CDR3 is TGCGCCAGCAGGTCTAACAGTCCGAGCACTGAAGCTTTCTTT.

This clonotype was observed a single time. This chain connects TRBV7-9 to TRBJ1-1; 12 nucleotides agree with TRBD1. This CDR3 has 15 residues. V lost 5 bases to trimming and J lost 6 bases; unmatched junction nucleotides: 7. Germline CDR1 reads SEHNR; CDR2 reads FQNEAQ (reference sequence). The CDR3 sequence is CASSGTGGAEAEAFF. Here the CDR3 DNA reads TGTGCCAGCAGCGGGACAGGGGGCGCAGAGGCTGAAGCTTTCTTT. The full variable domain, with the rest looked up from reference TRBV7-9 and TRBJ1-1, is DTGVSQNPRHKITKRGQNVTFRCDPISEHNRLYWYRQTLGQGPEFLTYFQNEAQLEKSRLLSDRFSAERPKGSFSTLEIQRTEQGDSAMYLCASSGTGGAEAEAFFGQGTRLTVV.

This clonotype has a count of ten or more. This chain links TRBV11-2 with TRBJ2-1; 12 bases fit TRBD2. Per the germline V gene, CDR1 is SGHAT and CDR2 is FQNNGV. J gave up 10 bases and V 4 bases, and 2 bases lay outside the gene matches. The CDR3 consists of 13 residues. This CDR3 is CASSWTSGTEQFF. In nucleotides, the CDR3 is TGTGCCAGCAGCTGGACTAGCGGGACAGAGCAGTTCTTC. The whole variable domain, remainder taken from reference TRBV11-2 and TRBJ2-1, is EAGVAQSPRYKIIEKRQSVAFWCNPISGHATLYWYQQILGQGPKLLIQFQNNGVVDDSQLPKDRFSAERLKGVDSTLKIQPAKLEDSAVYLCASSWTSGTEQFFGPGTRLTVL.

There are a few counts of this clonotype. The rearrangement uses TRBV7-9 and TRBJ2-1; D might be TRBD2 (6 bases). V lost 3 bases to trimming and J lost 7 bases, with 10 bases between them. Looked up from germline, CDR1 is SEHNR and CDR2 is FQNEAQ (reference sequence). This CDR3 contains 13 residues. CDR3 DNA: TGTGCCAGCAGCTTCTCGACTAGTAATGAGCAGTTCTTC. Translated, it gives CASSFSTSNEQFF.

Ten or more counts support this clonotype. The chain combines TRBV6-5 with TRBJ2-7; D possibly corresponds to TRBD1 (6 bases). Germline V CDR1 and CDR2: MNHEY, SVGAGI. Trimming removed 0 bases at V and 5 bases at J, with 14 bases between. The length of the CDR3 is 15 residues. The CDR3 bases are TGTGCCAGCAGTTACTCGTTAGGGGGTGACGACGAGCAGTACTTC. Encoded protein: CASSYSLGGDDEQYF.

This clonotype was counted between two and nine times. This rearrangement joins TRBV4-1 to TRBJ1-6; 9 bases are shared with TRBD1. CDR3 length: 17 residues. Unmatched junction bases numbered 6, after V lost 2 bases and J lost 4 bases. Germline CDR1 MGHRA, CDR2 YSYEKL. The CDR3 DNA is TGCGCCAGCAGCCAATCCACAGGGGGCTCTTATAATTCACCCCTCCACTTT. This sequence encodes CASSQSTGGSYNSPLHF.